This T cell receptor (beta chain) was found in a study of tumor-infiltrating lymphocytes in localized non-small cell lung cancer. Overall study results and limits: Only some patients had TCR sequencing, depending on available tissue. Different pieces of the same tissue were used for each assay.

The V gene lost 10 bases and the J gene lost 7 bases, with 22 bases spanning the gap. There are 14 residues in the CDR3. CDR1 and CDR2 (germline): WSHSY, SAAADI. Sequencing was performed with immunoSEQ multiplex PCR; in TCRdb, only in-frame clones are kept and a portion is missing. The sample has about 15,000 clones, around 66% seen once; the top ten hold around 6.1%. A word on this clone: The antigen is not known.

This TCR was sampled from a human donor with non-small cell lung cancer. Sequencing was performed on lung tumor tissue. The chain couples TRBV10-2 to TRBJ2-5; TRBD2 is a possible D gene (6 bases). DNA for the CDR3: TGCGCCACAAGGTCAGACACCATGGGAGGGACCCAGTACTTC. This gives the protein CATRSDTMGGTQYF.